The 6 T cell receptor beta chains presented below share a single source sample, sequenced in a study of molecular identifiers for immune sequencing clone quantification (dated 2018 in TCRdb). Preparation of the library involved PCR. Reads for this sample came from a NextSeq 500. Using fastp trimming at Q25 and MiXCR clonotype assembly, TCRdb reanalyzed the public sequencing data and kept in-frame beta chains. Each entry is one CDR3 protein sequence, shown with its most common DNA and genes. The table for this sample lists more than 550,000 distinct CDR3 sequences; about 25% of them were counted only once. 0.6% to 0.9% of the sample is in the top ten clones. Sequenced sample: naive CD8+ T cells from blood, with Jurkat cell RNA spiked in. The sample's cell subset or site label is to be understood as: FACS-sorted CD8+CD4-CCR7+CD45RA+ naive T cells. The receptors come from a human donor in good health. Some libraries in this study had Jurkat cell RNA spiked in.

The J gene is TRBJ1-3, the V gene TRBV5-6, with D possibly being TRBD1 (5 bases). The ends were cut back, 3 bases at V and 1 base at J, with 11 bases in the middle. This CDR3 comprises 15 residues. Germline-derived CDR1 and CDR2 are SGHDT and YYEEEE. Here the CDR3 reads CASSWGRLSGNTIYF. The CDR3 nucleotides read TGTGCCAGCAGCTGGGGACGGTTATCTGGAAACACCATATATTTT.

This clonotype has a count of ten or more. The chain employs TRBV4-3 and TRBJ2-7; 9 nucleotides line up with TRBD1. The CDR3 is 16 amino acids. Germline values: CDR1 LGHNA, CDR2 YSLEER. J lost 3 bases, V lost 1 base, and 7 bases had no gene match. The DNA for the CDR3 is TGCGCCAGCAGCCAAGTTTCCGGGACAGGGCACTACGAGCAGTACTTC. Protein: CASSQVSGTGHYEQYF.

As concerns this clonotype: A much larger clone is a single base away; this may be a read error. CDR3 residues: CASRQGPGTEAFF. The CDR3 nucleotides are TGTGCCAGCAGACAGGGACCTGGCACTGAAGCTTTCTTT. V gene TRBV6-5 combines with J gene TRBJ1-1; TRBD1 might be the D (6 bases). CDR3 length: 13 residues. The V end was cut by 6 bases, the J end by 4 bases, with 12 bases between. Looked up from germline, CDR1 is MNHEY and CDR2 is SVGAGI.

J is TRBJ2-1 and V is TRBV6-4; TRBD2 matches 9 bases. V dropped 4 bases and J dropped 8; count of bases not matched to a gene: 3. Germline assignment: CDR1 MRHNA and CDR2 SNTAGT. The CDR3 totals 13 residues. In DNA form, the CDR3 reads TGTGCCAGCAGTGCTAGCGGGAACTATGAGCAGTTCTTC. Translation: CASSASGNYEQFF.

This clonotype has a handful of counts. This chain's CDR3 is CASSIWGYGYTF. Written as DNA, the CDR3 is TGTGCCAGTAGTATATGGGGGTATGGCTACACCTTC. This chain connects TRBV19 to TRBJ1-2; a possible D gene is TRBD1 (5 bases). This CDR3 has 12 amino acids. Germline CDR1 is LNHDA and CDR2 is SQIVND (reference sequence). The V end was cut by 2 bases, the J end by 5 bases, with 6 bases between.

The table lists this clonotype with a few counts. The chain carries TRBV11-3 and TRBJ2-1; 10 positions agree with TRBD2. Germline V lookup: CDR1 SGHNT, CDR2 YENEEA. Germline trimming cut 5 bases from V and 8 bases from J; bases unmatched to any gene: 9. The CDR3 loop spans 15 amino acids. The CDR3 region is CASSVFLAGVDEQFF. The CDR3, as DNA: TGTGCCAGCAGCGTATTCCTAGCGGGAGTGGATGAGCAGTTCTTC.